Sequencing of this T cell receptor (beta chain) was carried out in a study of T cells after yellow fever vaccination. Study outcomes and limitations: Clonotype sharing between CD4 and CD8 compartments was small. Reappearing after the booster were most of the clones from primary vaccination (roughly 96% CD4, approximately 85% CD8).

Between the trimmed V and J ends, which lost 0 bases and 4 bases, there was a span of 10 bases. Looked up from germline, CDR1 is ENHRY and CDR2 is SYGVKD. This CDR3 region has 15 residues. This clonotype was seen more than once but under ten times. The antigen is undetermined. Synthesis of TCR cDNA relied on 5'RACE template switching, which attached a universal primer site and UMIs. One entry per CDR3 protein, called by TCRdb with MiXCR from the 5' RACE reads. The sample contains roughly 330,000 distinct CDR3 sequences, about 4% of which appear only once. The chain employs TRBV10-3 and TRBJ1-5, with a possible D match to TRBD1 (6 bases). The source was PBMCs, collected 5 days after the yellow fever booster vaccination. This TCR derives from a man younger than 35 who received the YFV17D yellow fever vaccine. In DNA, the CDR3 is TGTGCCATCAGTGAGTCGGGAGGGGGGAATCAGCCCCAGCATTTT. Translating it yields CAISESGGGNQPQHF.